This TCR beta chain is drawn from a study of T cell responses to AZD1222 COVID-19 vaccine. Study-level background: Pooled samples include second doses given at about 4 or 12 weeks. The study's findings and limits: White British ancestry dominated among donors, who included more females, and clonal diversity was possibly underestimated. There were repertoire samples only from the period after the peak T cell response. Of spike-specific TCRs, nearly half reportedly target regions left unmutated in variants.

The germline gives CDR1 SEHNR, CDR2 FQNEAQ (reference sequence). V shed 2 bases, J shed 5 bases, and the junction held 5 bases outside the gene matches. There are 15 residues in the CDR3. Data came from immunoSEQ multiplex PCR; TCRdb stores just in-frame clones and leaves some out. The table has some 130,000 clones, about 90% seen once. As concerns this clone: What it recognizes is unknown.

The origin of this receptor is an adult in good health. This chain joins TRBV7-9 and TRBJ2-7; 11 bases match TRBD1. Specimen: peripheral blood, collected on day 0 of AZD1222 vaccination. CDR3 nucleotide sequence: TGTGCCAGCAGCTTACTTCGGACAGGGGGCAACGAGCAGTACTTC. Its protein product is CASSLLRTGGNEQYF. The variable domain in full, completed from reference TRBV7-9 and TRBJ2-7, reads DTGVSQNPRHKITKRGQNVTFRCDPISEHNRLYWYRQTLGQGPEFLTYFQNEAQLEKSRLLSDRFSAERPKGSFSTLEIQRTEQGDSAMYLCASSLLRTGGNEQYFGPGTRLTVT.